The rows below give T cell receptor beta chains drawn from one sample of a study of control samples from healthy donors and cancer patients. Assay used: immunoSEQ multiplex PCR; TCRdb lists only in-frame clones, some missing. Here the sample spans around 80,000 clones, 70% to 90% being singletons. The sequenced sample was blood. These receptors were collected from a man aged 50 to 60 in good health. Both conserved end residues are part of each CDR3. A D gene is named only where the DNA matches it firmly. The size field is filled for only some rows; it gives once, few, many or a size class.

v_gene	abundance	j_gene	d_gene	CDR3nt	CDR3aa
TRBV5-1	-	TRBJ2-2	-	TGCGCCAGCAGTGGCGATGGAACGGGGGAGCTGTTTTTT	CASSGDGTGELFF
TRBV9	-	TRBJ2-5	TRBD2	TGTGCCAGCAGCGTAAAGCAGGACGGGAGGCAAGAGACCCAGTACTTC	CASSVKQDGRQETQYF
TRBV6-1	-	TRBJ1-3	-	TGTGCCAGCAGTGAGCAGGCTGGAAACACCATATATTTT	CASSEQAGNTIYF
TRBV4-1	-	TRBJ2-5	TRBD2	TGCGCCAGCAGCCAAGAATGGCGGGGGGCGGGAGAGACCCAGTACTTC	CASSQEWRGAGETQYF
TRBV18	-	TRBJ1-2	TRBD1	TGTGCCAGCTCACGAGACAGGGGAAGAACGCTTGGCTACACCTTC	CASSRDRGRTLGYTF
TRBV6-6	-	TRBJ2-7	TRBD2	TGTGCCAGCAGTTACGGGACTACCGAGCAGTACTTC	CASSYGTTEQYF
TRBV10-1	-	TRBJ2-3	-	TGCGCCAGCAGTGAACGGGACTTCGATACGCAGTATTTT	CASSERDFDTQYF
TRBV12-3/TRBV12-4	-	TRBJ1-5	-	TGTGCCAGCAGTGGACTGCATAATCAGCCCCAGCATTTT	CASSGLHNQPQHF
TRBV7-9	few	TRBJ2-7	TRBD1	TGTGCCAGCAGCTTAAATACAGGGGAGTTTTCGTCCTACGAGCAGTACTTC	CASSLNTGEFSSYEQYF
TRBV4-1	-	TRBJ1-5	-	TGCGCCAGCAGCCAGAGTCATGGGGATCAGCCCCAGCATTTT	CASSQSHGDQPQHF
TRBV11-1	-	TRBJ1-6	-	TGTGCCAGCAGCTTAGACGGTCTGGGCTCACCCCTCCACTTT	CASSLDGLGSPLHF
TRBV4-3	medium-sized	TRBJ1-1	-	TGCGCCAGCAGCCAGGAAACATGGGGAAACACTGAAGCTTTCTTT	CASSQETWGNTEAFF
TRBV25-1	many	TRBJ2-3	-	TGTGCCAGCAGTTACGGGGCCCTCCCCCCCTACACAGATACGCAGTATTTT	CASSYGALPPYTDTQYF
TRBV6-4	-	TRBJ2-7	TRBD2	TGTGCCAGCCCGTTGCGGGAGGTCCCATCTTCCTACGAGCAGTACTTC	CASPLREVPSSYEQYF
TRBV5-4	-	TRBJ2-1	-	TGTGCCAGCAGCAATCTCATTCGGAATGAGCAGTTCTTC	CASSNLIRNEQFF
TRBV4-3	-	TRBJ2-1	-	TGCGCCAGCAGCCAAGTGGCCCTAGCGAGCTCCTACAATGAGCAGTTCTTC	CASSQVALASSYNEQFF
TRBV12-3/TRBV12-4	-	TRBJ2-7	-	TGTGCCAGCAGTTTGGCGGCCTCCGAGCAGTACTTC	CASSLAASEQYF